One sample yielded the 13 T cell receptor beta chains listed below, sequenced in a study of T cell clonality in common variable immunodeficiency. General observations from the study: In common variable immunodeficiency, TCR beta chains reportedly carried fewer deletions and N-nucleotide insertions.

The assay was immunoSEQ multiplex PCR, and TCRdb's table has in-frame clones only and misses some. This set yields about 28,000 clones and no singletons; the top ten hold 3.2%. The antigens these receptors bind are not known. The specimen sequenced was peripheral blood mononuclear cells. Source of these receptors: a human donor with common variable immunodeficiency.

Concerning this clone: The read halts 3 residues ahead of the CDR3 end, with the missing end drawn from the germline J gene. The chain employs TRBV5-4 and TRBJ2-7, with TRBD2 matching over 10 bases. The V segment lost 4 bases and the J segment 6 bases; nucleotides outside the gene matches: 10. Germline V gives CDR1 SGHNT, CDR2 YYREEE (reference sequence). This CDR3 spans 15 amino acids. The CDR3 here is CASSASSGSYSEQYF. The sequenced CDR3 bases are TGTGCCAGCAGCGCCTCTAGCGGGAGTTATAGCGAG.

This clone has a count of ten or more. The sequenced fragment ends 3 residues before the CDR3 boundary, so the rest is inferred from the germline J gene. The rearrangement joins TRBV5-1 to TRBJ1-1; no reliable D call. The germline CDR1 and CDR2 sequences are SGHRS and YFSETQ. V was pared by 0 bases and J by 2 bases, with 11 bases between. The CDR3 sequence is 15 residues long. Partial CDR3 DNA: TGCGCCAGCAGCTTGGGACACACCACAAACACTGAA. This gives the protein CASSLGHTTNTE. The full CDR3 protein reads CASSLGHTTNTEAFF.

This clone was counted ten times or more. The CDR3 here is CASSLATGNTGELFF. CDR3 DNA, as far as it was read: TGTGCCAGCAGCTTAGCGACAGGGAACACCGGGGAG. The chain couples TRBV7-9 to TRBJ2-2; the D gene is possibly TRBD1 (6 bases). Read sequence stops 3 residues before the CDR3 end, and the germline J gene provides the missing end. Germline V gene sequence: CDR1 SEHNR, CDR2 FQNEAQ (reference sequence). The CDR3 extends over 15 amino acids. V was shortened by 0 bases and J by 1 base, with 6 bases between the two germline ends.

This clone was seen a handful of times. Incomplete CDR3 DNA: TGTGCCATCAGTGAGAGATCGGGGGTTACCTCCTACGAG. It encodes CAISERSGVTSYE. The complete CDR3 sequence is CAISERSGVTSYEQYF. This chain connects TRBV10-3 to TRBJ2-7, with D tentatively TRBD2 (6 bases). The read gets to within 3 residues of the CDR3 end, and the germline J gene fills in the rest. V shed 2 bases and J shed 0 bases, with 14 bases lying between them. Looked up from germline, CDR1 is ENHRY and CDR2 is SYGVKD. The CDR3 is made up of 16 amino acids.

Concerning this clone: From the germline J gene comes the end of the CDR3, since the read stops 3 residues before it. The chain is built from TRBV16 and TRBJ1-2; D is possibly TRBD1 (5 bases). Trimming took off 7 bases at V and 4 bases at J, with 16 bases between the two ends. CDR1 KGHSY and CDR2 FQNENV come from the germline V gene. This CDR3 spans 14 amino acids. CDR3 protein: CASIGDLGGYGYTF. The sequenced part of the CDR3 DNA is TGTGCCAGCATCGGGGACCTCGGGGGCTATGGC.

In its sample, this clone was seen many times. Read sequence stops 3 residues before the CDR3 end, and the germline J gene provides the missing end. This chain joins TRBV14 and TRBJ2-1, with D tentatively TRBD2 (6 bases). The CDR3 has 16 amino acids. Germline CDR1 SGHDN, CDR2 FVKESK. Trimming left V 4 bases short and J 3 bases short, with 16 bases between. CDR3 bases read: TGTGCCAGCAGCCTAATTATAGCGGAGGGCTACAATGAG. Amino acids: CASSLIIAEGYNE. The CDR3 as a whole reads CASSLIIAEGYNEQFF.

This clone was recorded at least ten times. The read ends 3 residues early relative to the CDR3; the germline J gene fills the gap. V gene TRBV27 combines with J gene TRBJ1-2; 9 nucleotides align to TRBD1. Germline trimming cut 6 bases from V and 5 bases from J; bases unmatched to any gene: 7. The germline CDR1 and CDR2 sequences are MNHEY and SMNVEV (reference sequence). CDR3 size: 14 residues. The part of the CDR3 DNA that was read is TGTGCCAGCAGCCGGACAGGGACAGGGTATGGC. It specifies CASSRTGTGYG. The whole CDR3 protein reads CASSRTGTGYGYTF.

Notes on this clone: The read ends 3 residues shy of where the CDR3 ends; the end is completed using the germline J gene. This chain connects TRBV30 to TRBJ1-5, with 9 bases fitting TRBD1. Germline CDR1 and CDR2: GTSNPN and SVGIG (reference sequence). The CDR3 is made up of 14 amino acids. V shed 1 base and J 2 bases; nucleotides not matched to a gene: 0. Partial CDR3 DNA: TGTGCCTGGAGTGGGGACAGGGGCAATCAGCCC. Residues: CAWSGDRGNQP. The CDR3 as a whole reads CAWSGDRGNQPQHF.

This clone was seen at least ten times. The read falls 3 residues short of the CDR3 end, and the missing part is taken from the germline J gene. This rearrangement joins TRBV2 to TRBJ2-2; TRBD1 agrees at 7 bases. Per the germline V gene, CDR1 is SNHLY and CDR2 is FYNNEI. J gave up 5 bases and V 10 bases, and 10 bases lay outside the gene matches. CDR3 length equals 14 residues. The covered CDR3 bases are TGTGCCACAACTTCCGGGACAGCAACCGGGGAG. Amino acid sequence: CATTSGTATGE. The CDR3 as a whole reads CATTSGTATGELFF.

This clone was seen many times. The read is 3 residues too short to cover the CDR3 end, so that end is filled in from the germline J gene. The chain uses TRBV23-1 and TRBJ2-4; tentative D call: TRBD2 (6 bases). TRBV23-1 is labeled an ORF, and its function is uncertain. The V end was cut by 4 bases, the J end by 0 bases, with 10 bases between. CDR3 size: 15 residues. The chain's CDR3 is CASSPLGLAKNIQYF. The sequenced CDR3 bases are TGCGCCAGCAGTCCCCTGGGACTAGCCAAAAACATT.

This clone was counted many times. The CDR3 extends 3 residues past the end of the read, so its final part is completed from the germline J gene. This sequence joins TRBV6-4 and TRBJ2-3, with D unresolved. The CDR3 extends over 15 amino acids. CDR1 and CDR2 (germline): MRHNA, SNTAGT. V was clipped by 3 bases and J by 0 bases, with 10 bases between them. This chain's CDR3 is CASSEDWRSTDTQYF. The sequenced part of the CDR3 DNA is TGTGCCAGCAGTGAAGACTGGAGAAGCACAGATACG.

This clone was counted between two and nine times. The CDR3 end falls 3 residues outside the read, so it is completed with the germline J gene. V is TRBV23-1 and J is TRBJ2-2; D uncertain. TRBV23-1 is an ORF, with its function uncertain. This CDR3 comprises 16 residues. V was pared by 0 bases and J by 5 bases, with 13 bases between. The sequenced CDR3 bases are TGCGCCAGCAGTCAATCTACAACCCATGATACCGGGGAG. It specifies CASSQSTTHDTGE. The complete CDR3 sequence is CASSQSTTHDTGELFF.

This clone was seen many times. The read terminates 3 residues ahead of where the CDR3 ends, so the germline J gene completes it. The V call is TRBV20-1, the J call TRBJ2-1; the match to TRBD2 covers 10 bases. Germline trimming cut 5 bases from V and 6 bases from J; bases unmatched to any gene: 4. The length of the CDR3 is 13 residues. The germline V gene encodes CDR1 DFQATT and CDR2 SNEGSKA (reference sequence). CDR3 sequence: CSAPRTSGNEQFF. The covered CDR3 bases are TGCAGTGCTCCCCGGACTAGCGGCAATGAG.